This T cell receptor beta chain is drawn from a study of T cells in Graves' hyperthyroidism and ophthalmopathy. This clonotype has a count of ten or more. This CDR3 comprises 17 residues. Germline CDR1 and CDR2: DFQATT and SNEGSKA (reference sequence). V lost 1 base, J lost 2 bases, and 13 bases stayed unmatched. RNA transcripts gave rise to amplified TCR beta CDR3 regions. Primed by the HTBI set, a first-round RT-PCR was run on the TCR CDR3. From the multiplex PCR reads, TCRdb called clonotypes with MiXCR, one entry per CDR3 protein. The repertoire holds around 570,000 distinct CDR3 sequences, with less than 20% as singletons.

V and J are TRBV20-1 and TRBJ2-7, with 8 positions matching TRBD2. The sequenced sample was blood. The sequence was collected from a man aged 40-49 years with Graves' ophthalmopathy. CDR3: CSARASDVAGKPYEQYF. The DNA for the CDR3 is TGCAGTGCTAGAGCCTCAGATGTAGCGGGGAAACCCTACGAGCAGTACTTC.